This TCR beta chain was documented in a study of blood T cell repertoires in COVID-19. Study as a whole: Researchers got acute and convalescent COVID-19 samples from the United States, Italy and Spain. In each case, the material was cDNA or gDNA derived from T cells, B-cell-depleted T cells, or PBMCs.

Germline loops: CDR1 SGHVS, CDR2 FNYEAQ. This CDR3 region has 17 residues. V gave up 5 bases and J gave up 1 base, with 17 bases separating them. In the source study's methods: Scientists estimated how many nucleated cells there were by amplifying reference gene primers. The repertoire was sequenced with immunoSEQ multiplex PCR; TCRdb's copy has only in-frame clones and lacks some. V and J calls and clone size are as listed in that table; D and trimming were resolved from the DNA. This table holds roughly 500,000 clones, 80% to 90% found once. The sequenced sample was peripheral blood. The receptor's source is a human donor in a cohort sampled during active COVID-19. This rearrangement joins TRBV7-6 to TRBJ2-2; D is possibly TRBD1 (6 bases). The CDR3 DNA reads TGTGCCAGCAGCGCGTCGTTTCCACAGGGGAACACCGGGGAGCTGTTTTTT. This translates into CASSASFPQGNTGELFF.